This TCR beta chain is drawn from a study of T cell responses to AZD1222 COVID-19 vaccine. V lost 1 base and J lost 0, with 12 bases in between. Looked up from germline, CDR1 is SGDLS and CDR2 is YYNGEE. The CDR3 has 16 residues. This table comes from immunoSEQ multiplex PCR, and its TCRdb copy is limited to in-frame clones, with some not included. This table holds 80,000 or so clones, nearly 90% found once. A note on this clone: Its antigen is not known.

Points from the study as a whole: Only a handful of AZD1222 recipients were seropositive at baseline. It should be noted that donors were predominantly white British and more often female, and clonal diversity was possibly underestimated. Nearly half of spike-specific TCRs reportedly go after variant regions that carry no mutations.

The chain is built from TRBV9 and TRBJ2-3; D remains ambiguous. This material consisted of peripheral blood, taken on day 0 of AZD1222 vaccination. The sequence derives from an adult in good health. This CDR3 reads CASSVNFGTSTDTQYF. The CDR3 DNA reads as TGTGCCAGCAGCGTAAACTTTGGCACTAGCACAGATACGCAGTATTTT.